This entry lists 11 T cell receptor beta chains sequenced from one sample in a study of technical replicates of blood from a few donors. Produced via immunoSEQ multiplex PCR; TCRdb's table is partial and in-frame only. The table includes tens of thousands of clones, approximately 88% detected once. Sample: PBMCs. These receptors originate from a human donor in good health. Some clones in this sample may be carry-over from other donors' samples.

The chain recombines TRBV27 with TRBJ2-7; D may be TRBD1 (5 bases). The V gene's germline CDR1 is MNHEY and CDR2 SMNVEV (reference sequence). The CDR3 is made up of 13 amino acids. V was shortened by 4 bases and J by 6 bases, with 13 bases between the two germline ends. The CDR3 region has the DNA TGTGCCAGCAGTTGGAGAGTAGGGGTCGAGCAGTACTTC. This gives the protein CASSWRVGVEQYF.

The genes are TRBV18 and TRBJ1-2; D gene unclear. Germline V CDR1 and CDR2: KGHSH, LQKENI. CDR3 length: 14 residues. Trimming shortened V by 6 bases and J by 0 bases, and 11 bases separated the two germline ends. The CDR3 sequence is CASSPVPANYGYTF. In DNA form, the CDR3 reads TGTGCCAGCTCCCCTGTTCCGGCTAACTATGGCTACACCTTC.

This chain links TRBV5-1 with TRBJ2-1; 7 nucleotides line up with TRBD2. V was clipped by 3 bases and J by 4 bases; unmatched bases: 4. The length of the CDR3 is 14 residues. Germline loops: CDR1 SGHRS, CDR2 YFSETQ. The CDR3 region has the DNA TGCGCCAGCAGCTCCGCGGGAGCATACAATGAGCAGTTCTTC. Translation gives CASSSAGAYNEQFF.

This chain connects TRBV7-9 to TRBJ2-3, with 9 bases identical to TRBD1. Per germline, CDR1 SEHNR and CDR2 FQNEAQ (reference sequence). This CDR3 comprises 16 residues. J was trimmed by 1 base and V by 5 bases; bases with no gene match: 7. CDR3 protein: CASSQLQGAGTDTQYF. The CDR3 DNA sequence: TGTGCCAGCAGCCAACTACAGGGGGCGGGCACAGATACGCAGTATTTT.

This clone was seen once. The chain couples TRBV7-2 to TRBJ1-2; tentative D call: TRBD1 (6 bases). This CDR3 has 14 residues. V was cut by 3 bases and J by 0 bases, with 8 bases left in between. Germline V gene data show CDR1 as SGHTA and CDR2 as FQGNSA. The DNA for the CDR3 is TGTGCCAGCAGCTTGGACAGCTCTAACTATGGCTACACCTTC. It is translated as CASSLDSSNYGYTF.

The rearrangement uses TRBV4-2 and TRBJ2-3; D may be TRBD2 (6 bases). The CDR3 runs 15 residues. Deletions cut 0 bases from V and 1 base from J, with 8 bases between. CDR1 and CDR2 from the germline V gene are LGHNA and YNFKEQ. Here the CDR3 reads CASSQDWEGTDTQYF. CDR3 in DNA: TGTGCCAGCAGCCAAGATTGGGAGGGCACAGATACGCAGTATTTT.

In this sample, this clone turned up a few times. The chain links TRBV30 to TRBJ1-2, with no clear D. The CDR3 is 12 amino acids. The germline V gene has CDR1 GTSNPN and CDR2 SVGIG (reference sequence). The V end lost 2 bases, the J end lost 1 base, and 5 bases lay between the germline ends. CDR3 coding DNA: TGTGCCTGGAGTCAGGATAACTATGGCTACACCTTC. Translating it yields CAWSQDNYGYTF.

This clone was counted once. The CDR3 sequence: CASSLRDRDNSPLHF. The CDR3 nucleotides are TGCGCCAGCAGCCTCCGGGACAGGGATAATTCACCCCTCCACTTT. This chain joins TRBV4-1 and TRBJ1-6; 9 bases align to TRBD1. Germline V gene sequence: CDR1 MGHRA, CDR2 YSYEKL. The V segment lost 4 bases and the J segment 5 bases; nucleotides outside the gene matches: 3. The CDR3 contains 15 residues.

This clone was observed a single time. This chain links TRBV4-1 with TRBJ1-5; D not certain. The V gene lost 0 bases and the J gene lost 4 bases, with 10 bases spanning the gap. Germline CDR1 MGHRA, CDR2 YSYEKL. This CDR3 spans 15 amino acids. Here the CDR3 reads CASSQEEDPNQPQHF. CDR3 in DNA: TGCGCCAGCAGCCAAGAGGAGGACCCAAATCAGCCCCAGCATTTT.

The chain uses TRBV2 and TRBJ1-1, with 8 bases lining up with TRBD1. CDR1 is SNHLY, CDR2 FYNNEI, per germline. Germline trimming cut 8 bases from V and 4 bases from J; bases unmatched to any gene: 9. This CDR3 region has 14 residues. The CDR3 sequence is CASGGQGATTEAFF. Written as DNA, the CDR3 is TGTGCCAGCGGCGGCCAGGGGGCGACCACTGAAGCTTTCTTT.

This chain joins TRBV10-3 and TRBJ2-1; TRBD1 matches at 7 bases. Germline CDR1 ENHRY, CDR2 SYGVKD. The CDR3 sequence is 16 residues long. The trim removed 8 bases at V and 6 bases at J, leaving 16 bases unmatched. The CDR3 nucleotides read TGTGCCATCTCAAGTGCGTTTCAGGGGGTCGGCAATGAGCAGTTCTTC. It yields the protein CAISSAFQGVGNEQFF.